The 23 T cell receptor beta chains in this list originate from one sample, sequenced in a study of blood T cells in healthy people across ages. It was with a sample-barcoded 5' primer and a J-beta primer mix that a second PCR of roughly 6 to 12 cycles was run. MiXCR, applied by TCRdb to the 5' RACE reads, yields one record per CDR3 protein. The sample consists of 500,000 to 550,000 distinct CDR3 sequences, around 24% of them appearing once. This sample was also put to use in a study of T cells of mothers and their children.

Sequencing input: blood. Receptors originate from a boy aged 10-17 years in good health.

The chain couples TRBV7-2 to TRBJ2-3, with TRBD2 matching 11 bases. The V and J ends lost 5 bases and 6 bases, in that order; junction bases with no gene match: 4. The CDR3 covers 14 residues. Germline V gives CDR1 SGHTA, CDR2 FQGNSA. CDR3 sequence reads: CASSPRLAGDTQYF. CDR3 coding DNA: TGTGCCAGCAGCCCCCGACTAGCGGGGGATACGCAGTATTTT.

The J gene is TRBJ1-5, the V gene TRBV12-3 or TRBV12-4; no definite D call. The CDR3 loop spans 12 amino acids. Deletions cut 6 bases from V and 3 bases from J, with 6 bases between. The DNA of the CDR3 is TGTGCCAGCAGGTATACCAATCAGCCCCAGCATTTT. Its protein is CASRYTNQPQHF.

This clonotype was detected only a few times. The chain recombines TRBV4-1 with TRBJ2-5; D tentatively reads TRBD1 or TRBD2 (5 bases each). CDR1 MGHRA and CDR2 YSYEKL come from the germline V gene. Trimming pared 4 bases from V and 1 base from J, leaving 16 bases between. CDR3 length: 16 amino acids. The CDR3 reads CASSPRGEETQETQYF. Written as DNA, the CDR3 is TGCGCCAGCAGCCCCCGAGGGGAAGAAACCCAAGAGACCCAGTACTTC.

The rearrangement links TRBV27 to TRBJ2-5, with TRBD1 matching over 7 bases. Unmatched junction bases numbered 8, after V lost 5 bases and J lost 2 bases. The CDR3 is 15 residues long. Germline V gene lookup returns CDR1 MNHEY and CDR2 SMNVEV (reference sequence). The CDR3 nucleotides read TGTGCCAGCAGTAGAACCGGACAGGTTCAAGAGACCCAGTACTTC. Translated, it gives CASSRTGQVQETQYF.

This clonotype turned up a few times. Here the CDR3 DNA reads TGCAGTGCTAGAGATTTCCGGGGGACCAATCAGCCCCAGCATTTT. It yields the protein CSARDFRGTNQPQHF. The gene calls are TRBV20-1 and TRBJ1-5, with a tentative D call TRBD1 (5 bases). Germline CDR1 reads DFQATT; CDR2 reads SNEGSKA (reference sequence). This CDR3 is 15 amino acids long. Trimming stripped 0 bases from V and 3 bases from J, with 12 bases between.

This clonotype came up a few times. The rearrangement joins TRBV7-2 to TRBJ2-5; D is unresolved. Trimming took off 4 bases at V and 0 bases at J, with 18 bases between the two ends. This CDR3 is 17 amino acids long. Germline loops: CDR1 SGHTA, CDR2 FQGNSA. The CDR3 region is CASSYRRLSPYQETQYF. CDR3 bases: TGTGCCAGCAGCTACCGCAGATTGAGCCCGTACCAAGAGACCCAGTACTTC.

The CDR3 DNA follows: TGTGCCAGCAGTTACGACAATGGAGGTGGGCTGTTTTTT. It codes for CASSYDNGGGLFF. The V call is TRBV6-2 or TRBV6-3, the J call TRBJ1-4; unclear D gene. V lost 2 bases and J lost 14, with 15 bases in between. The CDR3 length is 13 residues. Germline assignment: CDR1 MNHEY and CDR2 SVGEGT.

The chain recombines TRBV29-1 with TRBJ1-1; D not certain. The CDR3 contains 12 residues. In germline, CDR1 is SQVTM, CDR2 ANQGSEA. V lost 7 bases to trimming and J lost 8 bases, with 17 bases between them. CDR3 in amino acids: CSAPDGPAEAFF. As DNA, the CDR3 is TGCAGCGCCCCAGACGGGCCCGCCGAAGCTTTCTTT.

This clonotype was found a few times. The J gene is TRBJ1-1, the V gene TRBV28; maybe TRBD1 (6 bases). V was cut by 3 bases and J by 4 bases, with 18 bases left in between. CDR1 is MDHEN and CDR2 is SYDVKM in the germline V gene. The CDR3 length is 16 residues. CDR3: CASSFGGTGRVTEAFF. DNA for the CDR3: TGTGCCAGCAGTTTCGGGGGAACAGGGAGGGTCACTGAAGCTTTCTTT.

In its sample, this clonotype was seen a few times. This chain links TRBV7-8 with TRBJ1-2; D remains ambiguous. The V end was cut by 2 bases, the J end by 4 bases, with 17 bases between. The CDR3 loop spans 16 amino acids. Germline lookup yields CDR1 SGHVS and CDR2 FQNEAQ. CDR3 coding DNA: TGTGCCAGCAGCTTACTGAGTACGGCGAGAGGCTATGGCTACACCTTC. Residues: CASSLLSTARGYGYTF.

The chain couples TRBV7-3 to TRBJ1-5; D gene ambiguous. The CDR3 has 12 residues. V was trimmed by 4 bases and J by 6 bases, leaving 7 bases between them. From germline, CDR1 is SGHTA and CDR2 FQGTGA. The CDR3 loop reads CASSSYPQPQHF. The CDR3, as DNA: TGTGCCAGCAGCTCATACCCTCAGCCCCAGCATTTT.

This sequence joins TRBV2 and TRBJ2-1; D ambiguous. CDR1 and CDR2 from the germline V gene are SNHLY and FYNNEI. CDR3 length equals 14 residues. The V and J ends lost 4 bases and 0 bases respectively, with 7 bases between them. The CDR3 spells CASSGDPSYNEQFF. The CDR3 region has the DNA TGTGCCAGCAGTGGGGATCCCTCCTACAATGAGCAGTTCTTC.

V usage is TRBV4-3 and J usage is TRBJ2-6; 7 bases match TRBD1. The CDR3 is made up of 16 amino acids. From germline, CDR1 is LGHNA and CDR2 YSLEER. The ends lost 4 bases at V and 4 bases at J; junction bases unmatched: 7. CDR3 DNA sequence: TGCGCCAGCAGCCGAGACAGGGCGAGGGGGGCCAACGTCCTGACTTTC. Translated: CASSRDRARGANVLTF.

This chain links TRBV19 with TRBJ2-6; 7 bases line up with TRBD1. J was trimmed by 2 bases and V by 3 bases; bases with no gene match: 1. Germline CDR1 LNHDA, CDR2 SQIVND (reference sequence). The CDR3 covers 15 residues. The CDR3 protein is CASSIGTAGANVLTF. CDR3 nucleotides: TGTGCCAGTAGTATCGGGACAGCTGGGGCCAACGTCCTGACTTTC.

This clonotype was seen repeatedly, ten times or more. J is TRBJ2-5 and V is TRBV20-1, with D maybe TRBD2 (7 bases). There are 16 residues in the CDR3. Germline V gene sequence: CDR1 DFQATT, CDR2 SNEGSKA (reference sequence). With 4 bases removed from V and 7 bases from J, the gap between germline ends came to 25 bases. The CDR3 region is CSATDGGLKPVSTQYF. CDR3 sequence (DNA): TGCAGTGCTACCGACGGGGGGCTAAAACCAGTTTCGACCCAGTACTTC.

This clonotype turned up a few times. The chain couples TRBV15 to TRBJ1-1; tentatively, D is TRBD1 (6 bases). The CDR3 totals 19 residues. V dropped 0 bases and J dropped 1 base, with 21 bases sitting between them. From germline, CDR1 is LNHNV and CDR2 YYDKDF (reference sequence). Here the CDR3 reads CATSRDEWGHEAGNTEAFF. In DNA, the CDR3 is TGTGCCACCAGCAGAGATGAGTGGGGACACGAGGCAGGGAACACTGAAGCTTTCTTT.

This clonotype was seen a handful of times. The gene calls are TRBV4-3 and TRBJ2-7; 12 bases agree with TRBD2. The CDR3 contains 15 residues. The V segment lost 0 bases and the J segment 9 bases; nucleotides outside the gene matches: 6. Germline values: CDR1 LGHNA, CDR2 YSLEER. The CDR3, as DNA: TGCGCCAGCAGCCAAGAGAGACTAGCGGGAGTTGGGCAGTACTTC. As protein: CASSQERLAGVGQYF.

In nucleotides, the CDR3 is TGTGCCAGCAGAGGAGGGGGCAAAGAGACCCAGTACTTC. It specifies CASRGGGKETQYF. This chain joins TRBV2 and TRBJ2-5; weak D call: TRBD1 (7 bases). The CDR3 runs 13 residues. Between the trimmed V and J ends, which lost 6 bases and 3 bases, there was a span of 11 bases. The V gene's germline CDR1 is SNHLY and CDR2 FYNNEI.

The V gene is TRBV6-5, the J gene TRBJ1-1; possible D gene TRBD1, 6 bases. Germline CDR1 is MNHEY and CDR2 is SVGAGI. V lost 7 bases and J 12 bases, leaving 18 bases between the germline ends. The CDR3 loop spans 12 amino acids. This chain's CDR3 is CASKGGQLDTFF. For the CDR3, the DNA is TGTGCCAGCAAAGGGGGGCAGCTAGATACTTTCTTT.

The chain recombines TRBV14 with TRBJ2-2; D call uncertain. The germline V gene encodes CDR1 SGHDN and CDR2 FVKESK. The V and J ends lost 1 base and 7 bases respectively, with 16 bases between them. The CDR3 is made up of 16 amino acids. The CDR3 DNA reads TGTGCCAGCAGCCAAGTCCGGTTCAGTCCTAGCGGGGAGCTGTTTTTT. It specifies CASSQVRFSPSGELFF.

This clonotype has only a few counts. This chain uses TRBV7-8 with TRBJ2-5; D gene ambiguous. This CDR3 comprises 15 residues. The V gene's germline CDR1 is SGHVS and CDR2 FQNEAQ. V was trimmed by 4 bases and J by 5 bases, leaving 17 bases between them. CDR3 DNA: TGTGCCAGCAGCTCCGTAAGTCTCCTACGGGAGACCCAGTACTTC. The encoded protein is CASSSVSLLRETQYF.

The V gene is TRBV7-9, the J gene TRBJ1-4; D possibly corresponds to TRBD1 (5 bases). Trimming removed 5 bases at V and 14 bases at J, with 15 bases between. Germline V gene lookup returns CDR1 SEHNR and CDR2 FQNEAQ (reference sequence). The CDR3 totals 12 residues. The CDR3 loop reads CASSVDWGPLFF. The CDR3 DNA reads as TGTGCCAGCAGCGTAGACTGGGGCCCGCTGTTTTTT. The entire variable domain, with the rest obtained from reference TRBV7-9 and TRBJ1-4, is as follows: DTGVSQNPRHKITKRGQNVTFRCDPISEHNRLYWYRQTLGQGPEFLTYFQNEAQLEKSRLLSDRFSAERPKGSFSTLEIQRTEQGDSAMYLCASSVDWGPLFFGSGTQLSVL.

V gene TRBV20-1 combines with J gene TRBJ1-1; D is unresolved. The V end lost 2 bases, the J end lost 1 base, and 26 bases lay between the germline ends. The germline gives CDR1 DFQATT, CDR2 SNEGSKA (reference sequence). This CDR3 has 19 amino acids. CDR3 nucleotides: TGCAGTGCTAGATATGCCGATTTTGTGGCAGACGGACGGAACACTGAAGCTTTCTTT. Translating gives CSARYADFVADGRNTEAFF.